The present entry profiles one T cell receptor (beta chain) with its context. The antigen is not known. This sample was included in a study of T-cell memory formation after mild COVID-19. Overall study results and limits: Second-wave clones peaking on day 37 lacked confirmed SARS-CoV-2 specificity. Memory from before infection featured some responding clones, which suggests cross-reactive memory joined. For contracting clones, CD4+ ones sat mainly in CM and EM, CD8+ in EMRA.

Researchers used 5'RACE with constant-segment primers to make TCR alpha and TCR beta cDNA libraries that carry sample barcodes and UMIs. A single record per CDR3 protein comes from TCRdb applying MiXCR to the 5' RACE reads. The sample includes some 320,000 distinct CDR3 sequences, more than 15% of them seen just once. This CDR3 has 14 amino acids. V lost 3 bases and J lost 4, with 11 bases in between. Per the germline V gene, CDR1 is SGHVS and CDR2 is FNYEAQ. V usage is TRBV7-6 and J usage is TRBJ2-3, with D unclear. The source of this sequence is a man between 18 and 35 years old who had mild COVID-19 (a few samples of this study predate the infection). Cell type and time point are not known. Sequenced: PBMCs or a T cell subset sorted from them (not recorded which). The DNA for the CDR3 is TGTGCCAGCAGCTTTGGAAGTTGGCCAGATACGCAGTATTTT. This gives the protein CASSFGSWPDTQYF.